This T cell receptor (beta chain) was found in a study of shared clonotypes between healthy human individuals (dated by TCRdb to about 2020). Turning to the overall study: The cohort comprised two women and a few men aged 18 to 49 years. For each donor, three plates each were used for CD4 naive and CD4 memory, two plates were used for CD8 naive, and one plate was used for CD8 memory. To estimate repertoire size and how much clonotype sharing occurs between individuals, the study deeply sequenced the blood TCR repertoires of roughly 5 healthy adults. To increase sequencing depth and limit assay-specific biases, different laboratories used diverse techniques to prepare libraries and sequence TCR repertoires. Between about 0.94 and 8.9 billion PBMCs per donor were obtained by leukapheresis.

A single count supports this clone. Its antigen remains undetermined. Base qualities are not at hand, and no much larger clone is one base apart. Using the deep immunoSEQ assay, multiplex PCR amplified TCR CDR3 regions from genomic DNA. For each cell subset, the extracted genomic DNA was distributed evenly across all wells of several immunoSEQ 96-well plates, and each plate served as one replicate. For sorted subsets, around 0.2 ug genomic DNA, equal to some 28,000 T cell genomes, was loaded into each replicate PCR. Purified libraries were quantified with a Qubit 3.0 fluorometer, sized on a Bioanalyzer 2100, and re-quantified with the KAPA Library Quantification kit. Each immunoSEQ 96-well plate was sequenced on its own single-read 150-cycle Illumina NextSeq 550 flow cell. In the source study's methods: The immunoSEQ output contained only junctional sequences without quality scores, so filtering could not match that applied to full-length reads. To assign V/J genes and CDR3, sequences were annotated against IMGT germline references using PyIR, a Python wrapper for IgBLAST v1.9. Reads were removed for weak V/J assignments (E-value above 1e-6), missing CDR3, stop codons, out-of-frame junctions, or ambiguous translated residues. V3J clonotypes were defined as sequences sharing the same inferred V gene, J gene, and CDR3 amino acid sequence. To compute the percentage overlap between repertoires, the number of shared unique clonotypes was divided by the size of the smaller repertoire. RTK rarefaction, the Chao1 estimator, and Recon v2.1 estimates of unobserved clonotypes were used to assess repertoire richness. OLGA was used to compute generation probabilities for all TCRbeta clonotypes that the gDNA method yielded from a handful of donors. Drawn from immuneACCESS, this table holds only the in-frame rearrangements with V and J called that TCRdb kept. Clones are partly lost; checked studies trace under half to an unresolved V gene and leave the rest unexplained. V, J and clone size were drawn from that table, and D and trimming were deduced from the DNA. Across this sample there are about 2 million clones, with roughly 94% seen only once. The ten largest clones represent roughly 1% of the sample.

The paper's findings and limits, for the study overall: Sampling was limited to blood, and TCR repertoires in tissue likely differ from TCR repertoires in blood. Sharing across several donors was observed for around 5% of naive CD4, over 3% of naive CD8, 2% to 2.5% of memory CD4, and around 0.4% of memory CD8 clonotypes. Naive subsets generally had larger estimated clonotype richness than memory subsets. Pairwise subsampling led to the expectation that sequencing depth would affect the degree of clonotype sharing among donors. Because the study included only a small number of donors, the genetic and exposure-history diversity represented was limited. Compared with non-shared clonotypes, clonotypes shared by all four sorted-subset donors had higher generation probabilities. Incomplete sequencing was indicated by rarefaction of sorted-subset datasets, despite the large sequencing depth.

Germline trimming: 2 bases from V, 6 bases from J; junction bases outside gene matches: 7. CDR1 and CDR2, looked up from the germline V gene, are MGHRA and YSYEKL. Measured from the cysteine to the phenylalanine, the CDR3 is 16 residues long. Here the CDR3 DNA is all that survives: 48 bases in frame from base 1. CD8 naive samples consisted of CD45RO-negative cells that were positively selected for CCR7, yielding a CD45RA+CCR7+ population without TemRA cells. The donors were healthy, HIV-negative adults who had no recently reported acute infections or vaccinations. Every donor was a Caucasian adult residing in Nashville, Tennessee, USA. Blood was obtained by leukapheresis, after which PBMCs were separated by Ficoll-Histopaque density gradient centrifugation and cryopreserved in liquid nitrogen vapor phase. Purity and quantity of every magnetically sorted T cell population were checked by analytical flow cytometry. From each sorted fraction, genomic DNA was isolated and quantified by UV absorbance on a Nanodrop 2000c.

Material for sequencing was naive CD8+ T cells sorted from blood. The sample's cell subset or site label is to be understood as: CD45RA+CCR7+. The rearranged segments are TRBV4-1 and TRBJ1-5, and 10 junctional nucleotides match TRBD1. This receptor was obtained from a man between 18 and 35 years old in good health. The CDR3 is CASSQYGTGEIQPQHF. The DNA is as follows: TGCGCCAGCAGCCAATATGGGACAGGGGAGATTCAGCCCCAGCATTTT.